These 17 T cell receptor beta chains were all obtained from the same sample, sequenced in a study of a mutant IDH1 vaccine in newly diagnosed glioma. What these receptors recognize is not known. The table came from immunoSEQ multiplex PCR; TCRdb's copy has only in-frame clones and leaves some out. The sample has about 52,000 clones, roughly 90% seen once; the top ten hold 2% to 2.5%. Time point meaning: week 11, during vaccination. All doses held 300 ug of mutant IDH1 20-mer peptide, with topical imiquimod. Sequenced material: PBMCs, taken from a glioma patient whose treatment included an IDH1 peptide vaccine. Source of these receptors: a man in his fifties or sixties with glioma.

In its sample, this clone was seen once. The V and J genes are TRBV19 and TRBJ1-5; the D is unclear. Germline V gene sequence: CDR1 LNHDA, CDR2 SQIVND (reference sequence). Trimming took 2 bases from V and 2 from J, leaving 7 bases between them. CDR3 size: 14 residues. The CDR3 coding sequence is TGTGCCAGTAGTATAAGGGATGGCAATCAGCCCCAGCATTTT. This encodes CASSIRDGNQPQHF. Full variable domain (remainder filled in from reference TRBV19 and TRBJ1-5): DGGITQSPKYLFRKEGQNVTLSCEQNLNHDAMYWYRQDPGQGLRLIYYSQIVNDFQKGDIAEGYSVSREKKESFPLTVTSAQKNPTAFYLCASSIRDGNQPQHFGDGTRLSIL.

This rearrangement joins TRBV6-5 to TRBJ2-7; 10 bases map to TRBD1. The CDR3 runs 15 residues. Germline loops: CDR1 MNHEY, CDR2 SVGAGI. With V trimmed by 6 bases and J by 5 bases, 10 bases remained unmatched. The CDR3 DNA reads TGTGCCAGCAGCCCCGGGACAGGGGTGGGTCACGAGCAGTACTTC. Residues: CASSPGTGVGHEQYF.

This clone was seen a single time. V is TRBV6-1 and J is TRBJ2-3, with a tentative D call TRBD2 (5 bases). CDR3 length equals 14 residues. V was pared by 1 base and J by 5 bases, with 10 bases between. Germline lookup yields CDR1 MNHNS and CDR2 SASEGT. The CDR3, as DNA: TGTGCCAGCAGTGAAGACCGAGGACTAGATACGCAGTATTTT. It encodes CASSEDRGLDTQYF.

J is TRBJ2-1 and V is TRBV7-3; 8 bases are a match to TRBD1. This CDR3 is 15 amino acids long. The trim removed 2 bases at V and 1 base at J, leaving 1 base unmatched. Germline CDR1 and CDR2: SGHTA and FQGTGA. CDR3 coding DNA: TGTGCCAGCAGCTTAGACAGGGGTTCCTACAATGAGCAGTTCTTC. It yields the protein CASSLDRGSYNEQFF.

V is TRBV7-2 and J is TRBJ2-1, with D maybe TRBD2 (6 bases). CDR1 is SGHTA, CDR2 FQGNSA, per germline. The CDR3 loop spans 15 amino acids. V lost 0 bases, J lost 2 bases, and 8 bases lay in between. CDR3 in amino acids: CASSLALATYNEQFF. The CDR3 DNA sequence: TGTGCCAGCAGCTTAGCACTAGCCACCTACAATGAGCAGTTCTTC. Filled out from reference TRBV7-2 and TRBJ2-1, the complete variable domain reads GAGVSQSPSNKVTEKGKDVELRCDPISGHTALYWYRQSLGQGLEFLIYFQGNSAPDKSGLPSDRFSAERTGGSVSTLTIQRTQQEDSAVYLCASSLALATYNEQFFGPGTRLTVL.

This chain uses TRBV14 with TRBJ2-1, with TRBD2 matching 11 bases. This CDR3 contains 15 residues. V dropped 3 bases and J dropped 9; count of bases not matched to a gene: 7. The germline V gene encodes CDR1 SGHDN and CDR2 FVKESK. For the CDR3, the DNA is TGTGCCAGCAGCCATGGGCTAGCGGGAGGCGTTGAGCAGTTCTTC. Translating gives CASSHGLAGGVEQFF.

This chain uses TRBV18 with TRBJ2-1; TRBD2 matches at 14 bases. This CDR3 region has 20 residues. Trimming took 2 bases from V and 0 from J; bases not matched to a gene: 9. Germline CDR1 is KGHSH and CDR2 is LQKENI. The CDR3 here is CASSPSFGTSGSFSYNEQFF. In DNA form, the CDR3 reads TGTGCCAGCTCACCATCCTTTGGGACTAGCGGGAGTTTCTCCTACAATGAGCAGTTCTTC.

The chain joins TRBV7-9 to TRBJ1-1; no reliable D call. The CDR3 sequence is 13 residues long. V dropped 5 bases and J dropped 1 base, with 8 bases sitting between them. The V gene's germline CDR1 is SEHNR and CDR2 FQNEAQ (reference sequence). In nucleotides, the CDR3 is TGTGCCAGCAGCCCCCAAGAGAACACTGAAGCTTTCTTT. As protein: CASSPQENTEAFF.

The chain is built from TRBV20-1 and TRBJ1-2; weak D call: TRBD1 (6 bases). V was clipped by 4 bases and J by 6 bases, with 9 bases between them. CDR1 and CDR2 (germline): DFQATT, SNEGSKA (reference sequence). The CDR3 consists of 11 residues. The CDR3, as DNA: TGCAGTGCTAAGGCAGGGGATGGCTACACCTTC. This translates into CSAKAGDGYTF.

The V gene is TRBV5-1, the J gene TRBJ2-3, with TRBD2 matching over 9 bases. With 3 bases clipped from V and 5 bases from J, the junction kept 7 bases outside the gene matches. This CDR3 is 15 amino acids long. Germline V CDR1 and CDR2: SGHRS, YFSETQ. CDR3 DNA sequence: TGCGCCAGCAGCTCCGGGACTAGCCGTGGAGATACGCAGTATTTT. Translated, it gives CASSSGTSRGDTQYF.

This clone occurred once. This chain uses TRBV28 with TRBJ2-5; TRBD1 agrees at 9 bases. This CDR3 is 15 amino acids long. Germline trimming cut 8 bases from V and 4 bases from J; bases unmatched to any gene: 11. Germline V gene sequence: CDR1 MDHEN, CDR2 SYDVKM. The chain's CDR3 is CASREPGQGRETQYF. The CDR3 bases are TGTGCCAGCCGGGAGCCGGGACAGGGAAGAGAGACCCAGTACTTC.

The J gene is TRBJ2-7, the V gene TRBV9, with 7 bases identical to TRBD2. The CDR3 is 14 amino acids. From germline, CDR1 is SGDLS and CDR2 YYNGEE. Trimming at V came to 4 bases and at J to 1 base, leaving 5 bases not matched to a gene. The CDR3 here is CASSKGRESYEQYF. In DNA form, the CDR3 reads TGTGCCAGCAGCAAAGGGAGGGAATCCTACGAGCAGTACTTC.

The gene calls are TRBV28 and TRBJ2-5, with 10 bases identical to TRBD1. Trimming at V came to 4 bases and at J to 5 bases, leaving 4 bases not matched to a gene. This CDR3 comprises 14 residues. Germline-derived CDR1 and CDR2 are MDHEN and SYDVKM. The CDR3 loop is CASSSGQGWETQYF. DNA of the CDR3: TGTGCCAGCAGTTCGGGACAGGGGTGGGAGACCCAGTACTTC.

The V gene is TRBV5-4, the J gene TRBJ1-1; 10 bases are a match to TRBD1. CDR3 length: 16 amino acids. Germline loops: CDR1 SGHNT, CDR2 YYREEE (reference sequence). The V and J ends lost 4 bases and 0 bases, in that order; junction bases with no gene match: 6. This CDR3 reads CASSPRDRGLNTEAFF. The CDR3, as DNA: TGTGCCAGCAGCCCGAGGGACAGGGGCCTGAACACTGAAGCTTTCTTT.

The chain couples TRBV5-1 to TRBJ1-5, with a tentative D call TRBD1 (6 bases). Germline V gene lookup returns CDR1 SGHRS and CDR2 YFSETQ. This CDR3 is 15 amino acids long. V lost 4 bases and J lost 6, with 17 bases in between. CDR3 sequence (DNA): TGCGCCAGCAGCAAGGTTGGGGGGGCCGGTCAGCCCCAGCATTTT. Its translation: CASSKVGGAGQPQHF. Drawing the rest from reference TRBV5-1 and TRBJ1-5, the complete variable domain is KAGVTQTPRYLIKTRGQQVTLSCSPISGHRSVSWYQQTPGQGLQFLFEYFSETQRNKGNFPGRFSGRQFSNSRSEMNVSTLELGDSALYLCASSKVGGAGQPQHFGDGTRLSIL.

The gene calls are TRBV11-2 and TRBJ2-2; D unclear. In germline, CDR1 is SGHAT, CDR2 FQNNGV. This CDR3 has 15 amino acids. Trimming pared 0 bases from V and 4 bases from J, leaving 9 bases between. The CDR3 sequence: CASSLDPVPTGELFF. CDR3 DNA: TGTGCCAGCAGCTTAGATCCGGTCCCCACCGGGGAGCTGTTTTTT.

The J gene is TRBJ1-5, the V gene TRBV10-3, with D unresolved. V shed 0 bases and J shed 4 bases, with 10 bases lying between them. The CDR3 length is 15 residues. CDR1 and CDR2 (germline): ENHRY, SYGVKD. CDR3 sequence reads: CAISESGRENQPQHF. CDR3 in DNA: TGTGCCATCAGTGAGTCAGGGAGGGAAAATCAGCCCCAGCATTTT.